The 20 T cell receptor beta chains given below trace back to one sample, sequenced in a study of human T cells and chemical hapten exposure (dated by TCRdb to 2020 to 2023). What this sample's time point label stands for: pre-sensitization, week 0. Read against the paper, the sample's treatment or condition label means: therapeutic diphenylcyclopropenone sensitization with weekly scalp DPC. The protocol used for the library was RACE. Sequencing instrument: NextSeq 500. The public reads were quality trimmed at Q25 with fastp and then assembled into clones with MiXCR by TCRdb, keeping productive beta chains. Each CDR3 protein gets just one entry, which takes the most common genes and DNA from the rows behind it. For this sample there are some 38,000 distinct CDR3 sequences; around 7.6% appear just once. The ten largest make up around 1.4% of the sample. The specimen was whole blood, collected in connection with sensitization to the hapten diphenylcyclopropenone (DPC). These receptors were collected from a woman between 45 and 65 years old with alopecia areata. Some clones in this sample may be carry-over from other donors' samples.

The table lists this clonotype with a few counts. Written as DNA, the CDR3 is TGTGCCAGCAGTTTGGCGGATCTAGCCTACAATGAGCAGTTCTTC. The encoded protein is CASSLADLAYNEQFF. The chain has TRBV12-3 or TRBV12-4 and TRBJ2-1; no clear D gene. Deletions cut 3 bases from V and 2 bases from J, with 11 bases between. This CDR3 comprises 15 residues.

This clonotype occurred many times. The chain links TRBV19 to TRBJ2-1, with a tentative D call TRBD1 (6 bases). Germline V CDR1 and CDR2: LNHDA, SQIVND (reference sequence). This CDR3 has 16 amino acids. V gave up 3 bases and J gave up 7 bases, with 19 bases separating them. CDR3 protein: CASSILQGDFGNEQFF. The CDR3 region has the DNA TGTGCCAGTAGTATCTTACAGGGTGATTTCGGAAATGAGCAGTTCTTC.

This clonotype appeared a few times. The chain combines TRBV4-1 with TRBJ1-5; D is unresolved. The germline CDR1 and CDR2 sequences are MGHRA and YSYEKL. This CDR3 has 15 amino acids. The V gene lost 0 bases and the J gene lost 1 base, with 7 bases spanning the gap. The CDR3 DNA reads TGCGCCAGCAGCCAAGAAGGGATAAGCAATCAGCCCCAGCATTTT. It translates to CASSQEGISNQPQHF.

At least ten counts were recorded for this clonotype. The V call is TRBV14, the J call TRBJ1-1; D perhaps matches TRBD1 (5 bases). Trimming took off 4 bases at V and 0 bases at J, with 9 bases between the two ends. This CDR3 has 14 amino acids. Per the germline V gene, CDR1 is SGHDN and CDR2 is FVKESK. The CDR3 reads CASSPGGVNTEAFF. The CDR3 nucleotides are TGTGCCAGCAGCCCAGGAGGGGTGAACACTGAAGCTTTCTTT.

In this sample, this clonotype turned up many times. The V call is TRBV11-2, the J call TRBJ2-6; 8 nucleotides agree with TRBD2. The CDR3 loop spans 17 amino acids. The trim removed 1 base at V and 2 bases at J, leaving 4 bases unmatched. Germline V lookup: CDR1 SGHAT, CDR2 FQNNGV. For the CDR3, the DNA is TGTGCCAGCAGCTTAGTCCGGACTAGCACTGGGGCCAACGTCCTGACTTTC. Translated, it gives CASSLVRTSTGANVLTF.

This clonotype was recorded at least ten times. The chain couples TRBV18 to TRBJ2-3, with D maybe TRBD1 (6 bases). Germline CDR1 is KGHSH and CDR2 is LQKENI. The ends were cut back, 1 base at V and 3 bases at J, with 8 bases in the middle. The CDR3 contains 14 residues. CDR3 sequence: CASSPQQGTDTQYF. The CDR3 DNA is TGTGCCAGCTCACCACAACAGGGAACAGATACGCAGTATTTT.

This clonotype showed up many times. The rearrangement joins TRBV5-1 to TRBJ1-1; D call uncertain. The CDR3 consists of 12 residues. Germline values: CDR1 SGHRS, CDR2 YFSETQ. Trimming cost V 4 bases and J 0 bases, with 4 bases left between them. CDR3 protein: CASSGLNTEAFF. DNA of the CDR3: TGCGCCAGCAGCGGCCTGAACACTGAAGCTTTCTTT.

This clonotype was counted ten times or more. This chain uses TRBV10-3 with TRBJ1-2; TRBD1 matches at 11 bases. With 7 bases clipped from V and 3 bases from J, the junction kept 7 bases outside the gene matches. The CDR3 is 15 amino acids. Germline lookup yields CDR1 ENHRY and CDR2 SYGVKD. Here the CDR3 DNA reads TGTGCCATCACTCCTGGGACAGGGGGGGACTATGGCTACACCTTC. Its translation: CAITPGTGGDYGYTF.

About this clonotype itself: This may be a read error, as it is one base from a much larger clone. This chain connects TRBV11-3 to TRBJ2-1; 8 nucleotides agree with TRBD2. V was clipped by 1 base and J by 11 bases; unmatched bases: 13. The CDR3 is 16 residues long. Germline CDR1 is SGHNT and CDR2 is YENEEA. CDR3 sequence: CASSLVIAGPGNQQFF. In DNA form, the CDR3 reads TGTGCCAGCAGCTTAGTGATAGCGGGACCTGGGAATCAGCAGTTCTTC.

This clonotype has at least ten counts. The rearrangement uses TRBV11-2 and TRBJ2-7; no firm D call. The CDR3 has 14 amino acids. Germline CDR1 reads SGHAT; CDR2 reads FQNNGV. Trimming stripped 3 bases from V and 0 bases from J, with 9 bases between. The CDR3 loop is CASSFSPSSYEQYF. In DNA form, the CDR3 reads TGTGCCAGCAGCTTCTCTCCGAGCTCCTACGAGCAGTACTTC.

This clonotype was recorded many times. The rearrangement links TRBV11-2 to TRBJ2-5; possible D gene TRBD2, 6 bases. Germline assignment: CDR1 SGHAT and CDR2 FQNNGV. CDR3 length: 13 amino acids. V lost 7 bases and J lost 1, with 10 bases in between. The CDR3 DNA reads TGTGCCAGCATCCGTAGCGGCCAAGAGACCCAGTACTTC. This sequence encodes CASIRSGQETQYF.

This clonotype was observed at least ten times. V is TRBV12-3 or TRBV12-4 and J is TRBJ2-5, with unresolved D. The ends were cut back, 3 bases at V and 4 bases at J, with 6 bases in the middle. This CDR3 is built from 12 residues. CDR3 in DNA: TGTGCCAGCAGTTTTTCAGGAGAGACCCAGTACTTC. This sequence encodes CASSFSGETQYF.

This clonotype turned up a few times. The rearrangement links TRBV7-3 to TRBJ1-2; a possible D gene is TRBD1 (5 bases). The CDR3 extends over 13 amino acids. Germline V CDR1 and CDR2: SGHTA, FQGTGA. The germline V and J ends were trimmed by 6 bases and 4 bases, with 12 bases remaining between them. CDR3 bases: TGTGCCAGCAGACCGGGACCGCTCTATGGCTACACCTTC. Amino acids: CASRPGPLYGYTF.

This clonotype was observed a handful of times. This chain joins TRBV11-3 and TRBJ2-5; 7 bases are a match to TRBD1. Germline V gives CDR1 SGHNT, CDR2 YENEEA. After removal of 5 bases from V and 2 bases from J, the junction contained 5 bases not matched to a gene. This CDR3 is 14 amino acids long. The CDR3 loop reads CASSPDRIQETQYF. As DNA, the CDR3 is TGTGCCAGCAGCCCGGACAGGATTCAAGAGACCCAGTACTTC.

This clonotype showed up many times. The J gene is TRBJ2-7, the V gene TRBV7-2; 9 bases align to TRBD1. The CDR3 sequence is 14 residues long. Germline V gene sequence: CDR1 SGHTA, CDR2 FQGNSA. Trimming took 5 bases from V and 3 from J; bases not matched to a gene: 5. CDR3 bases: TGTGCCAGCAGCCGACAGGGGGGGGTCTACGAGCAGTACTTC. As protein: CASSRQGGVYEQYF.

This clonotype was counted at least ten times. V gene TRBV29-1 combines with J gene TRBJ2-3; 7 bases agree with TRBD2. V lost 4 bases and J lost 6; bases outside the gene matches: 16. Germline values: CDR1 SQVTM, CDR2 ANQGSEA. The CDR3 is made up of 16 amino acids. The CDR3 region is CSVGEFRTRSGDTQYF. The CDR3 DNA follows: TGCAGCGTTGGGGAATTTAGGACTAGGTCAGGGGATACGCAGTATTTT.

At least ten counts were recorded for this clonotype. CDR3 amino acids: CASSEALRETQYF. The CDR3 DNA sequence: TGTGCCAGCAGTGAAGCGCTTCGAGAGACCCAGTACTTC. The V and J genes are TRBV6-1 and TRBJ2-5, with D unclear. CDR1 and CDR2 (germline): MNHNS, SASEGT. V lost 0 bases, J lost 4 bases, and 6 bases lay in between. The CDR3 runs to 13 residues.

This clonotype has at least ten counts. The CDR3 sequence is CAWSVGQYEQYF. The CDR3 coding sequence is TGTGCCTGGAGTGTAGGGCAATACGAGCAGTACTTC. J is TRBJ2-7 and V is TRBV30; D is unresolved. V gave up 0 bases and J gave up 4 bases, with 7 bases separating them. The CDR3 sequence is 12 residues long. Looked up from germline, CDR1 is GTSNPN and CDR2 is SVGIG (reference sequence).

This clonotype showed up many times. The rearrangement joins TRBV7-3 to TRBJ2-1; D is unresolved. Germline-derived CDR1 and CDR2 are SGHTA and FQGTGA. Deletions cut 6 bases from V and 5 bases from J, with 17 bases between. The CDR3 is 15 residues long. The chain's CDR3 is CASSLQPVGNNEQFF. The CDR3 nucleotides are TGTGCCAGCAGTTTGCAGCCCGTTGGTAACAATGAGCAGTTCTTC.

This clonotype was found a few times. The chain combines TRBV5-5 with TRBJ1-4; D may be TRBD1 (5 bases). Per germline, CDR1 SGHKS and CDR2 YYEKEE (reference sequence). The V gene lost 0 bases and the J gene lost 3 bases, with 12 bases spanning the gap. CDR3 size: 16 residues. Here the CDR3 reads CASSLEGRGANEKLFF. CDR3 sequence (DNA): TGTGCCAGCAGCTTGGAGGGGAGGGGAGCTAATGAAAAACTGTTTTTT.